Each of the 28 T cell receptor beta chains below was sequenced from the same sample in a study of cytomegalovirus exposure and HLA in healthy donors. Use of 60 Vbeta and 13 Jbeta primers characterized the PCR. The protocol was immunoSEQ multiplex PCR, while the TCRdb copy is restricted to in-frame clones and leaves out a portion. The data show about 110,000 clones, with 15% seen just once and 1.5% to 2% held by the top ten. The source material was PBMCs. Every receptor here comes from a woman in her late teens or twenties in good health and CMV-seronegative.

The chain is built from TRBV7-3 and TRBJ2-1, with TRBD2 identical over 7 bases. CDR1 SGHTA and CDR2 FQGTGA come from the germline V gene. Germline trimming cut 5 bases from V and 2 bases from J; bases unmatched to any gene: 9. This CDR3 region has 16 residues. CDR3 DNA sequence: TGTGCCAGCAGCGCACAACGGGGAGGGCCCTACAATGAGCAGTTCTTC. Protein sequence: CASSAQRGGPYNEQFF.

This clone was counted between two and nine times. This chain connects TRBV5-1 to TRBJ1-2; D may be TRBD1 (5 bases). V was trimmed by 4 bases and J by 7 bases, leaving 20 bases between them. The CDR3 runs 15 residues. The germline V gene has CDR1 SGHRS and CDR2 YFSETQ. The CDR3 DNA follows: TGCGCCAGCAGCCATGAGGGGCGGGGCAGTAGTGGCTACACCTTC. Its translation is CASSHEGRGSSGYTF.

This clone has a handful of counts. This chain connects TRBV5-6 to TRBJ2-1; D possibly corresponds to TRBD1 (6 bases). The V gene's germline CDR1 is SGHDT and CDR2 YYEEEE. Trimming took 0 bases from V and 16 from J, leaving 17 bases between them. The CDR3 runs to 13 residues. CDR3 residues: CASSLGGGQPVFF. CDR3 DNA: TGTGCCAGCAGCTTGGGAGGGGGACAACCCGTATTCTTC. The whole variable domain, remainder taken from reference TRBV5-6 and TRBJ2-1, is DAGVTQSPTHLIKTRGQQVTLRCSPKSGHDTVSWYQQALGQGPQFIFQYYEEEERQRGNFPDRFSGHQFPNYSSELNVNALLLGDSALYLCASSLGGGQPVFFGPGTRLTVL.

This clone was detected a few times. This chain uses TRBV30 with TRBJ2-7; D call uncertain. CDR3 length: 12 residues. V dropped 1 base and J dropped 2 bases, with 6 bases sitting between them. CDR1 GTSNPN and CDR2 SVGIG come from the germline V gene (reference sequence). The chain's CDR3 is CAWSASTYEQYF. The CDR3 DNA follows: TGTGCCTGGAGTGCCTCTACCTACGAGCAGTACTTC. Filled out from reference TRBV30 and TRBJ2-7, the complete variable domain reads SQTIHQWPATLVQPVGSPLSLECTVEGTSNPNLYWYRQAAGRGLQLLFYSVGIGQISSEVPQNLSASRPQDRQFILSSKKLLLSDSGFYLCAWSASTYEQYFGPGTRLTVT.

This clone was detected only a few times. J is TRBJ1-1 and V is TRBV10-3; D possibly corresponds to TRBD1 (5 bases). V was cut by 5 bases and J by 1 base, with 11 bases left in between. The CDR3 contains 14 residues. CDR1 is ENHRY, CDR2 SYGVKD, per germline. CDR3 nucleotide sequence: TGTGCCATCAGTCTCCCAGGGCCGAACACTGAAGCTTTCTTT. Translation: CAISLPGPNTEAFF.

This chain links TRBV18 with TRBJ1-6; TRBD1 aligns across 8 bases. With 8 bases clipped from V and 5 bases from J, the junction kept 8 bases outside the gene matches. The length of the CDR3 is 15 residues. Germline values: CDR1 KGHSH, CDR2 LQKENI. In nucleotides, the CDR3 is TGTGCCAGCACTCAGGGGGCTGGCAATAATTCACCCCTCCACTTT. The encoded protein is CASTQGAGNNSPLHF. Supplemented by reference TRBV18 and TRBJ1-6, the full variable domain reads NAGVMQNPRHLVRRRGQEARLRCSPMKGHSHVYWYRQLPEEGLKFMVYLQKENIIDESGMPKERFSAEFPKEGPSILRIQQVVRGDSAAYFCASTQGAGNNSPLHFGNGTRLTVT.

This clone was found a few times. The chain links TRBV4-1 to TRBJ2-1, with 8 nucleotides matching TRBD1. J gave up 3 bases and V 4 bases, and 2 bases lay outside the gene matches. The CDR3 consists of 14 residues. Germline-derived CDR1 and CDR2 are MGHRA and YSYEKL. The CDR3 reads CASSPGGRYNEQFF. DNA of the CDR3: TGCGCCAGCAGCCCAGGGGGCCGCTACAATGAGCAGTTCTTC.

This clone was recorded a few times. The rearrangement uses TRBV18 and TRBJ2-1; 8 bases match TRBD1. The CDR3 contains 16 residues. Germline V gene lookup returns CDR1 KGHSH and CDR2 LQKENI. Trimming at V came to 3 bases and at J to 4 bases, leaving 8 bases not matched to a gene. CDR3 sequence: CASSPLGTGYYNEQFF. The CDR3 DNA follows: TGTGCCAGCTCACCTTTAGGGACAGGATATTACAATGAGCAGTTCTTC. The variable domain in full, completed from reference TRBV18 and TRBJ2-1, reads NAGVMQNPRHLVRRRGQEARLRCSPMKGHSHVYWYRQLPEEGLKFMVYLQKENIIDESGMPKERFSAEFPKEGPSILRIQQVVRGDSAAYFCASSPLGTGYYNEQFFGPGTRLTVL.

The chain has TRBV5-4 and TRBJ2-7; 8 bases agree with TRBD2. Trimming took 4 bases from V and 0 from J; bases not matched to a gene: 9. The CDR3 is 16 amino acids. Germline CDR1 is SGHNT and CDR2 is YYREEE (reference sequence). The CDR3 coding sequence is TGTGCCAGCAGCCCGGGAGGGCGGGGACCCTCCTACGAGCAGTACTTC. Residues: CASSPGGRGPSYEQYF. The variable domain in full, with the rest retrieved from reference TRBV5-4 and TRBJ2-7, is ETGVTQSPTHLIKTRGQQVTLRCSSQSGHNTVSWYQQALGQGPQFIFQYYREEENGRGNFPPRFSGLQFPNYSSELNVNALELDDSALYLCASSPGGRGPSYEQYFGPGTRLTVT.

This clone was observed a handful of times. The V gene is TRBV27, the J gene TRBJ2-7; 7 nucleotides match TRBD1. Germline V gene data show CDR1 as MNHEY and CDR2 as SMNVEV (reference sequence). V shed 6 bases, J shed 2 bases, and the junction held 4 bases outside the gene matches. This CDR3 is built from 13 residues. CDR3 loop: CASSRGGPYEQYF. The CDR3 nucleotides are TGTGCCAGCAGCCGAGGGGGCCCCTACGAGCAGTACTTC.

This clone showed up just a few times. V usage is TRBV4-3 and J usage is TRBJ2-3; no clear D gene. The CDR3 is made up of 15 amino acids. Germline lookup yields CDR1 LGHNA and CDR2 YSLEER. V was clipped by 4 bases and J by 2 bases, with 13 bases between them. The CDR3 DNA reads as TGCGCCAGCAGCCTTGGTAGCCAATTCACAGATACGCAGTATTTT. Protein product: CASSLGSQFTDTQYF.

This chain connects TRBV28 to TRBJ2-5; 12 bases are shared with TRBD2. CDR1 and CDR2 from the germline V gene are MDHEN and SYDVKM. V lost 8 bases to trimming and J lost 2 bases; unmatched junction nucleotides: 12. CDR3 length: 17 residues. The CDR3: CASGMTGLAGIQETQYF. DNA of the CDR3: TGTGCCAGCGGAATGACAGGACTAGCGGGGATACAAGAGACCCAGTACTTC. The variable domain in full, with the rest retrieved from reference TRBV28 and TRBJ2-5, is DVKVTQSSRYLVKRTGEKVFLECVQDMDHENMFWYRQDPGLGLRLIYFSYDVKMKEKGDIPEGYSVSREKKERFSLILESASTNQTSMYLCASGMTGLAGIQETQYFGPGTRLLVL.

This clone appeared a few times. The CDR3 is CASSPPSDLAKNIQYF. The CDR3 DNA is TGTGCCAGCAGCCCCCCAAGCGACTTAGCCAAAAACATTCAGTACTTC. The chain joins TRBV7-9 to TRBJ2-4; D uncertain. Per the germline V gene, CDR1 is SEHNR and CDR2 is FQNEAQ (reference sequence). The CDR3 is made up of 16 amino acids. V was pared by 5 bases and J by 0 bases, with 14 bases between.

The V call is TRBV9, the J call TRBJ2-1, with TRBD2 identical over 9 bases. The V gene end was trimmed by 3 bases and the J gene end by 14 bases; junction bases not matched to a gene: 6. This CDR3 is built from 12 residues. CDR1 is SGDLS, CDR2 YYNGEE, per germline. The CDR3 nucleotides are TGTGCCAGCAGCGAGAGCGGGGGGTCGGAGTTCTTC. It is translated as CASSESGGSEFF.

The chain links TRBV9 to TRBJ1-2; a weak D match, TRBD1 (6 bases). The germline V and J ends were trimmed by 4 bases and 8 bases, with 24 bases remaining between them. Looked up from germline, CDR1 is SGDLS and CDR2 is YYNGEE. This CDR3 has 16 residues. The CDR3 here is CASSSGGGRGLGGYTF. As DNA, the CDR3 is TGTGCCAGCAGCTCTGGGGGGGGCCGCGGCTTGGGGGGCTACACCTTC.

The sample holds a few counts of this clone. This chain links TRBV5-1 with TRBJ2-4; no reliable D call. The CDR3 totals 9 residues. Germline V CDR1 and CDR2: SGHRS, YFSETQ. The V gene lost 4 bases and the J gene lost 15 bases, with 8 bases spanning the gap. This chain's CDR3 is CASSLVLYF. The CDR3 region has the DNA TGCGCCAGCAGCCTCGTCTTGTACTTC. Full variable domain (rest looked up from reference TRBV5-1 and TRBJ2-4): KAGVTQTPRYLIKTRGQQVTLSCSPISGHRSVSWYQQTPGQGLQFLFEYFSETQRNKGNFPGRFSGRQFSNSRSEMNVSTLELGDSALYLCASSLVLYFGAGTRLSVL.

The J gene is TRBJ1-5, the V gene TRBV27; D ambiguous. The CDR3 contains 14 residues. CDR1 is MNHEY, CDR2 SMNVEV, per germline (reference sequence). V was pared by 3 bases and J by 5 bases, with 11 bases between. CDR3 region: CASSFAGVHQPQHF. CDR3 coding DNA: TGTGCCAGCAGTTTCGCGGGTGTCCATCAGCCCCAGCATTTT.

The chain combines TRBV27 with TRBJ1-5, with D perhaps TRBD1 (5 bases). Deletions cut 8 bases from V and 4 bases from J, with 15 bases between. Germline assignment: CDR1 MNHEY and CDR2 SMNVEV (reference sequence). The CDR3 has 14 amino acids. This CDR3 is CASRLGRGNQPQHF. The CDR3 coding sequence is TGTGCCAGCCGTCTAGGGCGGGGGAATCAGCCCCAGCATTTT.

The CDR3 region has the DNA TGCGCCAGCAGCTTGGAGCCGGGTATGGGCATTCAGTACTTC. It specifies CASSLEPGMGIQYF. V gene TRBV5-1 combines with J gene TRBJ2-4; no definite D call. Per the germline V gene, CDR1 is SGHRS and CDR2 is YFSETQ. V lost 0 bases, J lost 9 bases, and 13 bases lay in between. The CDR3 length is 14 residues.

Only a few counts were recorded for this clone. In DNA, the CDR3 is TGTGCCAGCAGTGAAATCAGGGGCCCGCGGTACGAGCAGTACTTC. Protein sequence: CASSEIRGPRYEQYF. J is TRBJ2-7 and V is TRBV2, with D possibly TRBD1 on 6 matching bases. There are 15 residues in the CDR3. Trimming left V 2 bases short and J 4 bases short, with 15 bases between. Germline values: CDR1 SNHLY, CDR2 FYNNEI.

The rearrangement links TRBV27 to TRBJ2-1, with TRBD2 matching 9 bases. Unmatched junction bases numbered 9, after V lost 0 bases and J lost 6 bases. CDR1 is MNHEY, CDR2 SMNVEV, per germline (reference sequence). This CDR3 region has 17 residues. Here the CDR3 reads CASSLSVWLAGTNEQFF. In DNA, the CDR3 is TGTGCCAGCAGTTTATCCGTGTGGCTAGCGGGGACCAATGAGCAGTTCTTC.

The CDR3 bases are TGTGCCAGCAGACTTACAGGGGGCTTAGATACGCAGTATTTT. Its protein is CASRLTGGLDTQYF. This chain links TRBV6-1 with TRBJ2-3, with TRBD1 matching 9 bases. Trimming removed 6 bases from V and 5 bases from J; junction bases left unmatched: 6. CDR3 length: 14 amino acids. CDR1 and CDR2 (germline): MNHNS, SASEGT.

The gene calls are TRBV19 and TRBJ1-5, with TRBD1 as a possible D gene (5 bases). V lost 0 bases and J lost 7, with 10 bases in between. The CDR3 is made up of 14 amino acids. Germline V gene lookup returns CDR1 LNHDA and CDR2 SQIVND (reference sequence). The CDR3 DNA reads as TGTGCCAGTAGTATAGACAGGGAAGGCCAGCCCCAGCATTTT. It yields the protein CASSIDREGQPQHF.

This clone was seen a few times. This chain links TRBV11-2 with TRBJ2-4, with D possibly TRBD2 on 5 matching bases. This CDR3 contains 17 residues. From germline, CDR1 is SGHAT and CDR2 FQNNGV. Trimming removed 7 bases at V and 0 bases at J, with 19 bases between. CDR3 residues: CASTQYAGSLAKNIQYF. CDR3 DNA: TGTGCCAGCACTCAATACGCGGGTTCTTTAGCCAAAAACATTCAGTACTTC.

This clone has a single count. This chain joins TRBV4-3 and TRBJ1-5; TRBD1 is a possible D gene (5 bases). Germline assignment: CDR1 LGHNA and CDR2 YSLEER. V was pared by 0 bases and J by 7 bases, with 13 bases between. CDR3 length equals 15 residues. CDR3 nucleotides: TGCGCCAGCAGCCAAGATCCCCAGGGTGAACAGCCCCAGCATTTT. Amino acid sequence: CASSQDPQGEQPQHF.

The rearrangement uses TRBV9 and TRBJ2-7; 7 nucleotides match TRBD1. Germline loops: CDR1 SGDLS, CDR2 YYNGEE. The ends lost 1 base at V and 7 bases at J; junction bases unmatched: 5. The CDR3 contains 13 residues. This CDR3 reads CASSVHRGGEQYF. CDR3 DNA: TGTGCCAGCAGCGTACACAGGGGCGGAGAGCAGTACTTC.

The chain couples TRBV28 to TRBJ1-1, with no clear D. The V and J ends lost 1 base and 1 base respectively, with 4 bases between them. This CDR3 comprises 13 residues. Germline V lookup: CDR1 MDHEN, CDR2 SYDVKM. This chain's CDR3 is CASSLLANTEAFF. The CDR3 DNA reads TGTGCCAGCAGTTTATTAGCGAACACTGAAGCTTTCTTT. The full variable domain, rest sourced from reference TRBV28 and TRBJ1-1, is DVKVTQSSRYLVKRTGEKVFLECVQDMDHENMFWYRQDPGLGLRLIYFSYDVKMKEKGDIPEGYSVSREKKERFSLILESASTNQTSMYLCASSLLANTEAFFGQGTRLTVV.

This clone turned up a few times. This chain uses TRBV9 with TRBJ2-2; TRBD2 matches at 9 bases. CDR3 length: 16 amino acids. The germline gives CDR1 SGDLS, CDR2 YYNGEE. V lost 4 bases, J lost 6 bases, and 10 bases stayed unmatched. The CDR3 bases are TGTGCCAGCAGCCCTGGGCTAGCGGGGAGTCCCGGGGAGCTGTTTTTT. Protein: CASSPGLAGSPGELFF.